The 17 T cell receptor beta chains listed next were all sequenced from one sample in a study of PD-1 blockade in classical Hodgkin lymphoma (TCRdb year 2020). The library was generated by the immunoSEQ multiplex PCR assay. TCRdb provides this immuneACCESS table in a form limited to in-frame rearrangements. Some clones are lacking; in checked studies, under half of them reflect an unresolved V gene, and why the rest are absent is not known. The sample table records tens of thousands of clones; around 87% of these occur just once. 9% of the sample is in the top ten clones. The intended sense of this specimen's time point label: cycle 1 day 1 (C1D1), immediately before nivolumab initiation. Every trial patient had relapsed following autologous stem cell transplantation, and prior brentuximab vedotin exposure was what differed among cohorts A, B and C. The sample in question was peripheral blood mononuclear cells (PBMCs), obtained at baseline. These receptors all come from a human donor with classical Hodgkin lymphoma.

The V gene is TRBV29-1, the J gene TRBJ2-3; 11 bases map to TRBD2. CDR1 and CDR2 from the germline V gene are SQVTM and ANQGSEA. This CDR3 is 17 amino acids long. Trimming took 0 bases from V and 4 from J; bases not matched to a gene: 9. This chain's CDR3 is CSVEDQLTSGTPDTQYF. The DNA for the CDR3 is TGCAGCGTTGAAGATCAGTTGACTAGCGGGACCCCAGATACGCAGTATTTT.

The chain joins TRBV14 to TRBJ2-5, with a weak D call TRBD2 (6 bases). The CDR3 is 15 residues long. Trimming took 4 bases from V and 1 from J, leaving 13 bases between them. The germline V gene has CDR1 SGHDN and CDR2 FVKESK. The CDR3 is CASSLLRDSQETQYF. CDR3 nucleotides: TGTGCCAGCAGCCTCCTACGGGACTCCCAAGAGACCCAGTACTTC.

The chain couples TRBV27 to TRBJ2-5; TRBD2 is a possible D gene (6 bases). This CDR3 is built from 13 residues. The V gene's germline CDR1 is MNHEY and CDR2 SMNVEV (reference sequence). Trimming cost V 3 bases and J 4 bases, with 9 bases left between them. The CDR3 bases are TGTGCCAGCAGTTTGGGACTCCGAGAGACCCAGTACTTC. Its translation: CASSLGLRETQYF.

The chain is built from TRBV23-1 and TRBJ1-2; unclear D gene. TRBV23-1 is labeled an ORF, and its function is uncertain. Trimming took off 8 bases at V and 4 bases at J, with 14 bases between the two ends. CDR3 length equals 13 residues. In DNA, the CDR3 is TGCGCCAGCTACAATGACGGAGCCTATGGCTACACCTTC. Amino acids: CASYNDGAYGYTF.

Only a few counts were recorded for this clone. The CDR3: CAISEFRRGNTIYF. The CDR3, as DNA: TGTGCCATCAGTGAGTTTAGGAGGGGGAACACCATATATTTT. V is TRBV10-3 and J is TRBJ1-3, with a tentative D call TRBD1 (6 bases). The CDR3 contains 14 residues. Germline V gene lookup returns CDR1 ENHRY and CDR2 SYGVKD. Trimming left V 1 base short and J 7 bases short, with 11 bases between.

The V gene is TRBV10-3, the J gene TRBJ2-7; D ambiguous. CDR1 and CDR2 from the germline V gene are ENHRY and SYGVKD. The CDR3 spans 12 residues. Trimming removed 3 bases from V and 3 bases from J, with 6 bases in between. The DNA for the CDR3 is TGTGCCATCAGTGACAGAAACTACGAGCAGTACTTC. Its protein is CAISDRNYEQYF.

This chain links TRBV30 with TRBJ2-3; no definite D call. The V gene's germline CDR1 is GTSNPN and CDR2 SVGIG (reference sequence). V was clipped by 3 bases and J by 5 bases, with 27 bases between them. This CDR3 contains 18 residues. The CDR3 loop reads CAWRRRPEEGRLKDTQYF. In nucleotides, the CDR3 is TGTGCCTGGAGGAGGCGTCCGGAAGAAGGCAGATTAAAAGATACGCAGTATTTT.

The V and J genes are TRBV6-5 and TRBJ1-2, with 7 bases that match TRBD1. CDR3 length: 14 amino acids. V trimming: 0 bases; J trimming: 7 bases; junction bases outside the gene matches: 5. Per germline, CDR1 MNHEY and CDR2 SVGAGI. The CDR3 protein is CASSYSPGGGGYTF. CDR3 DNA sequence: TGTGCCAGCAGTTACTCCCCAGGGGGTGGTGGCTACACCTTC.

This chain links TRBV19 with TRBJ1-2; 7 bases fit TRBD1. The germline gives CDR1 LNHDA, CDR2 SQIVND (reference sequence). This CDR3 region has 12 residues. Unmatched junction bases numbered 4, after V lost 7 bases and J lost 5 bases. This CDR3 is CASTMTGYGYTF. The CDR3 nucleotides are TGTGCCAGTACTATGACAGGGTATGGCTACACCTTC.

This rearrangement joins TRBV21-1 to TRBJ2-1; the tabulated D call, TRBD1, remains unverified against the DNA. TRBV21-1 is reported as a pseudogene. This CDR3 comprises 18 residues. CDR3: CASSKEGRGRFPHNEQFF. CDR3 in DNA: TGTGCCAGCAGCAAAGAAGGCAGGGGGCGATTCCCCCACAATGAGCAGTTCTTC.

V and J are TRBV10-3 and TRBJ1-4; a possible D gene is TRBD1 (5 bases). CDR3 length equals 16 residues. Germline V CDR1 and CDR2: ENHRY, SYGVKD. V shed 4 bases and J shed 1 base, with 13 bases lying between them. The CDR3 DNA is TGTGCCATCAGTGCTCAGGGAGGAATAACTAATGAAAAACTGTTTTTT. Encoded protein: CAISAQGGITNEKLFF.

This clone appeared once. The chain joins TRBV5-1 to TRBJ2-7, with D uncertain. Trimming took off 1 base at V and 2 bases at J, with 10 bases between the two ends. Germline V gene data show CDR1 as SGHRS and CDR2 as YFSETQ. The CDR3 loop spans 14 amino acids. In DNA form, the CDR3 reads TGCGCCAGCAGCTTGATTGCCAGCACCTACGAGCAGTACTTC. This encodes CASSLIASTYEQYF.

Here the CDR3 DNA reads TGTGCCAGTAGTAGGTGGGCCCGGGGGACTGAAGCTTTCTTT. Amino acid sequence: CASSRWARGTEAFF. This sequence joins TRBV19 and TRBJ1-1, with D tentatively TRBD1 (5 bases). From germline, CDR1 is LNHDA and CDR2 SQIVND (reference sequence). V shed 4 bases and J shed 5 bases, with 14 bases lying between them. This CDR3 is 14 amino acids long. Drawing the rest from reference TRBV19 and TRBJ1-1, the complete variable domain is DGGITQSPKYLFRKEGQNVTLSCEQNLNHDAMYWYRQDPGQGLRLIYYSQIVNDFQKGDIAEGYSVSREKKESFPLTVTSAQKNPTAFYLCASSRWARGTEAFFGQGTRLTVV.

The rearrangement joins TRBV29-1 to TRBJ2-7, with D possibly being TRBD1 (6 bases). CDR3 size: 12 residues. The V gene's germline CDR1 is SQVTM and CDR2 ANQGSEA. The ends were cut back, 2 bases at V and 5 bases at J, with 10 bases in the middle. CDR3 amino acids: CSVEFQGNEQYF. The CDR3 DNA sequence: TGCAGCGTTGAATTCCAGGGGAACGAGCAGTACTTC.

This rearrangement joins TRBV2 to TRBJ2-3; 11 nucleotides align to TRBD2. Per germline, CDR1 SNHLY and CDR2 FYNNEI. The length of the CDR3 is 15 residues. Germline trimming cut 8 bases from V and 0 bases from J; bases unmatched to any gene: 4. CDR3 DNA sequence: TGTGCCAGCGTAAGGACTAGCGGGAGCACAGATACGCAGTATTTT. Protein sequence: CASVRTSGSTDTQYF.

In its sample, this clone was seen once. The chain carries TRBV29-1 and TRBJ2-5, with D possibly TRBD1 on 5 matching bases. Germline V CDR1 and CDR2: SQVTM, ANQGSEA. There are 12 residues in the CDR3. Trimming stripped 7 bases from V and 1 base from J, with 10 bases between. CDR3 nucleotides: TGCAGCGCGACAGAAGCCCAAGAGACCCAGTACTTC. As protein: CSATEAQETQYF.

The rearrangement links TRBV19 to TRBJ2-1; 11 bases align to TRBD2. Per germline, CDR1 LNHDA and CDR2 SQIVND (reference sequence). The CDR3 consists of 19 residues. V was clipped by 3 bases and J by 7 bases; unmatched bases: 17. The CDR3 region is CASSINGHALAGVDNEQFF. In DNA, the CDR3 is TGTGCCAGTAGTATTAACGGACACGCACTAGCGGGAGTTGATAATGAGCAGTTCTTC.